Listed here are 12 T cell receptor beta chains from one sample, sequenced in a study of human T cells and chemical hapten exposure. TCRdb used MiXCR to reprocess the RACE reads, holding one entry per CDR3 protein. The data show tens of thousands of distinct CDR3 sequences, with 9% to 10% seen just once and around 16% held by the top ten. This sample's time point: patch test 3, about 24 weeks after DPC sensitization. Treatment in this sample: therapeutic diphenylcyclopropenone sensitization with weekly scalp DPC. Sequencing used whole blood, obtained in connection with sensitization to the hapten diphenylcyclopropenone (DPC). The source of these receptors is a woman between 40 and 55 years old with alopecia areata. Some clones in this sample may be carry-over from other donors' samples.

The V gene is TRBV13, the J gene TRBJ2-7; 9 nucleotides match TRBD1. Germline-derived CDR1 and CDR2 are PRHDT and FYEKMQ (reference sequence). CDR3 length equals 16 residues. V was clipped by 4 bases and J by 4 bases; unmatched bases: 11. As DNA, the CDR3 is TGTGCCAGCAGCTCTACCGGGACAGGGACCAGTTACGAGCAGTACTTC. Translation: CASSSTGTGTSYEQYF.

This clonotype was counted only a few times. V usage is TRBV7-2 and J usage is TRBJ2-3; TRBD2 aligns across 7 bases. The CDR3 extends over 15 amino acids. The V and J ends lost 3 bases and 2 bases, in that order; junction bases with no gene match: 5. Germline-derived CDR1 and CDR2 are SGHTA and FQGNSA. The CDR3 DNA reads TGTGCCAGCAGCTTGACCGGGACTACCACAGATACGCAGTATTTT. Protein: CASSLTGTTTDTQYF.

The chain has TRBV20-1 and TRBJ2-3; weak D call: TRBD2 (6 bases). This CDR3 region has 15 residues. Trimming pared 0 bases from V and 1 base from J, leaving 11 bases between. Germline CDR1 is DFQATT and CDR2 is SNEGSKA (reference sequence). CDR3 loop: CSARDPGLRTDTQYF. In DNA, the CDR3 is TGCAGTGCTAGAGATCCGGGACTTCGCACAGATACGCAGTATTTT.

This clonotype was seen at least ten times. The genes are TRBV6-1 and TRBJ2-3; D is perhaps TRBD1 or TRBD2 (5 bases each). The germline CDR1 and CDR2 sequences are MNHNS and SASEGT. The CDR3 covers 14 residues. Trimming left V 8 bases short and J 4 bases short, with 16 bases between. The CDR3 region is CASLRGVEADTQYF. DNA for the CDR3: TGTGCCAGCCTACGGGGCGTCGAAGCAGATACGCAGTATTTT.

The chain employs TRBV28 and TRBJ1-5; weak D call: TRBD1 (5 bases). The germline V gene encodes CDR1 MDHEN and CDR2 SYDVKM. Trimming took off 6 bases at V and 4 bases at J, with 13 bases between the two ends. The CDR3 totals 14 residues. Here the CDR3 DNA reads TGTGCCAGCAGGGGACTAAAACCAAATCAGCCCCAGCATTTT. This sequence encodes CASRGLKPNQPQHF.

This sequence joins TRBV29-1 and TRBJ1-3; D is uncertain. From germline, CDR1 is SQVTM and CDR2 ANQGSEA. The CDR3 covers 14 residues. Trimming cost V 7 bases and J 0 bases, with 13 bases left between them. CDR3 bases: TGCAGCGCCGAGCCCAGAACCTCTGGAAACACCATATATTTT. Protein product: CSAEPRTSGNTIYF.

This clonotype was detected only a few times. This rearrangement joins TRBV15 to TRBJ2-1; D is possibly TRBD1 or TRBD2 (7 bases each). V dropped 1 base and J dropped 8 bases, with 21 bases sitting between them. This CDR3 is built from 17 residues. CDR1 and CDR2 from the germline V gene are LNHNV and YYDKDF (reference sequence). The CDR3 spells CATSRAGRGRAHDEQFF. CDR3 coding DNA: TGTGCCACCAGCAGAGCTGGGAGGGGGCGCGCCCACGATGAGCAGTTCTTC.

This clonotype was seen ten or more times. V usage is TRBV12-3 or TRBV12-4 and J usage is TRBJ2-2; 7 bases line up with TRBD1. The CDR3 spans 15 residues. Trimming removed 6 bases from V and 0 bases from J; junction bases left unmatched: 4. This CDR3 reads CASRGGLANTGELFF. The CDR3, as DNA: TGTGCCAGCAGAGGGGGCCTCGCGAACACCGGGGAGCTGTTTTTT.

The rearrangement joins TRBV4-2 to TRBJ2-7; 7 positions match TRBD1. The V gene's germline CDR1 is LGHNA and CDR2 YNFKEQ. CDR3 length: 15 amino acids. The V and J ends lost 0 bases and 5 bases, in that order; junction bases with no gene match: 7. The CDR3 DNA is TGTGCCAGCAGCCAAGAGGCCGGGACAGCGAACGAGCAGTACTTC. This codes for CASSQEAGTANEQYF.

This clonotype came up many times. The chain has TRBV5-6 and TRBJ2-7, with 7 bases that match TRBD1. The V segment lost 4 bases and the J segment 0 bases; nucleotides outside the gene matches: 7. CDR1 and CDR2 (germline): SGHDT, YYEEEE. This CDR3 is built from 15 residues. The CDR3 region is CASSQGQALSYEQYF. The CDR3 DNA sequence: TGTGCCAGCAGCCAAGGACAGGCCCTCTCCTACGAGCAGTACTTC.

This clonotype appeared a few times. The CDR3 nucleotides are TGTGCCAGCAGCTTGCAGGGCCCCGAGCAGTACTTC. This encodes CASSLQGPEQYF. J is TRBJ2-7 and V is TRBV5-4; a weak D match, TRBD1 (5 bases). V lost 1 base, J lost 6 bases, and 8 bases lay in between. CDR1 is SGHNT and CDR2 is YYREEE in the germline V gene (reference sequence). The CDR3 is 12 residues long.

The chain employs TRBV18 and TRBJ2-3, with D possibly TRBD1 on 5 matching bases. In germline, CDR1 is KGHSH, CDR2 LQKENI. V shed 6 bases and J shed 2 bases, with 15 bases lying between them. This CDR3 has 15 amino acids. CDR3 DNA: TGTGCCAGCTCCCAAAACCAGGGCTTCACAGATACGCAGTATTTT. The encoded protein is CASSQNQGFTDTQYF.